Each of the 9 T cell receptor beta chains below was sequenced from the same sample in a study of blood T cell repertoires in COVID-19. Only in-frame clones appear in the TCRdb table, and some are missing; sequencing was by immunoSEQ multiplex PCR. The sample yields fewer than 250,000 clones, 80% seen once. Sequencing was done on a sample of peripheral blood. The receptors shown here come from a man between 60 and 75 years old with acute or convalescent COVID-19.

The rearrangement uses TRBV7-9 and TRBJ2-3, with 8 bases identical to TRBD2. Trimming took 3 bases from V and 0 from J; bases not matched to a gene: 2. The CDR3 contains 15 residues. The germline gives CDR1 SEHNR, CDR2 FQNEAQ (reference sequence). The CDR3 DNA reads TGTGCCAGCAGCTTTAGCGGGGCAAGCACAGATACGCAGTATTTT. Its translation is CASSFSGASTDTQYF.

The chain employs TRBV4-1 and TRBJ1-5, with 7 bases lining up with TRBD1. The CDR3 consists of 15 residues. The germline CDR1 and CDR2 sequences are MGHRA and YSYEKL. J lost 3 bases, V lost 4 bases, and 6 bases had no gene match. In nucleotides, the CDR3 is TGCGCCAGCAGCCTCCGGGACAGCGTCAATCAGCCCCAGCATTTT. Translated, it gives CASSLRDSVNQPQHF.

The chain uses TRBV18 and TRBJ1-2; no clear D gene. The CDR3 contains 16 residues. The V end lost 0 bases, the J end lost 8 bases, and 19 bases lay between the germline ends. Germline CDR1 KGHSH, CDR2 LQKENI. The DNA of the CDR3 is TGTGCCAGCTCACCACCGGGAGGTGTGAGGATATTGGGCTACACCTTC. Encoded protein: CASSPPGGVRILGYTF.

This chain links TRBV4-2 with TRBJ2-5; 7 bases are shared with TRBD2. The germline V gene encodes CDR1 LGHNA and CDR2 YNFKEQ. The CDR3 runs 16 residues. The trim removed 0 bases at V and 7 bases at J, leaving 11 bases unmatched. CDR3 DNA sequence: TGTGCCAGCAGCCAAGATGGCGGGGGTAATTCCGGGACCCAGTACTTC. It encodes CASSQDGGGNSGTQYF.

This clone was detected ten times or more. The chain links TRBV10-3 to TRBJ1-2, with D possibly being TRBD1 (5 bases). Germline CDR1 is ENHRY and CDR2 is SYGVKD. Trimming cost V 0 bases and J 7 bases, with 6 bases left between them. This CDR3 comprises 12 residues. The CDR3 DNA reads TGTGCCATCAGTGAGTCGACAGCTGGCTACACCTTC. Protein: CAISESTAGYTF.

The chain employs TRBV29-1 and TRBJ2-1, with 9 bases identical to TRBD1. The CDR3 runs to 12 residues. J lost 15 bases, V lost 0 bases, and 6 bases had no gene match. CDR1 and CDR2 (germline): SQVTM, ANQGSEA. CDR3 nucleotide sequence: TGCAGCGTTGAAGACCCCGGGACAGGGCGGTTCTTC. Encoded protein: CSVEDPGTGRFF.

This clone was seen a single time. J is TRBJ2-3 and V is TRBV2; TRBD2 matches 7 bases. The ends lost 2 bases at V and 9 bases at J; junction bases unmatched: 5. Germline assignment: CDR1 SNHLY and CDR2 FYNNEI. The CDR3 is 13 residues long. The CDR3 region has the DNA TGTGCCAGCAGTGAACGGCAGGGAGGGACGCAGTATTTT. Protein: CASSERQGGTQYF.

This chain joins TRBV2 and TRBJ2-3, with 8 bases matching TRBD2. V lost 6 bases to trimming and J lost 3 bases; unmatched junction nucleotides: 5. Per germline, CDR1 SNHLY and CDR2 FYNNEI. The CDR3 extends over 14 amino acids. The CDR3 reads CASRSGGGTDTQYF. CDR3 in DNA: TGTGCCAGCAGGAGCGGGGGAGGAACAGATACGCAGTATTTT.

V and J are TRBV27 and TRBJ2-1, with 15 bases matching TRBD2. Germline loops: CDR1 MNHEY, CDR2 SMNVEV (reference sequence). Germline trimming cut 7 bases from V and 8 bases from J; bases unmatched to any gene: 6. This CDR3 has 15 amino acids. The CDR3 DNA is TGTGCCAGCAAGATAGGACTAGCGGGAGGGTATGAGCAGTTCTTC. Translating gives CASKIGLAGGYEQFF.